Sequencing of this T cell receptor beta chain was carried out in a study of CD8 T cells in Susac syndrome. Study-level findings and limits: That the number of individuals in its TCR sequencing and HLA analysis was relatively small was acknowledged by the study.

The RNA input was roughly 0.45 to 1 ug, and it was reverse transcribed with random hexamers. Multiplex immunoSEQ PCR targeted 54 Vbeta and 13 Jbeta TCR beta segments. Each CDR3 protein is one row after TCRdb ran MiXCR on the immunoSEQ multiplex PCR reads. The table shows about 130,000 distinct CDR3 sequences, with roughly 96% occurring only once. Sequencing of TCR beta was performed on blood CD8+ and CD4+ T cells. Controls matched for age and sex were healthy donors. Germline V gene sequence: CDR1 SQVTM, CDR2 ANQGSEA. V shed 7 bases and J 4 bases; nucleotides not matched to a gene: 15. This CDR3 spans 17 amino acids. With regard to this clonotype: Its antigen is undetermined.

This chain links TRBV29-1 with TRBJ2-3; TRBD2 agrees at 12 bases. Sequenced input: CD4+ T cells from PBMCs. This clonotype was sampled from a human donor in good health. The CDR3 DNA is TGCAGCGCCCCCCGGGGGCTAGCGGGAGGGCCATCAGATACGCAGTATTTT. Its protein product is CSAPRGLAGGPSDTQYF.